Following are 29 T cell receptor beta chains from one sample sequenced in a study of blood T cell repertoires in COVID-19. Clones were sequenced by immunoSEQ multiplex PCR, and TCRdb holds only the in-frame ones, with some missing. The data show 200,000 to 250,000 clones, 70% to 90% seen once. Sequenced input: peripheral blood. The source of these receptors is a man in his late teens or twenties with active or convalescent COVID-19.

The CDR3 coding sequence is TGCGCCAGCAGTGCGCCCTCGGGCACTGAAGCTTTCTTT. It encodes CASSAPSGTEAFF. The chain couples TRBV10-1 to TRBJ1-1, with D unresolved. Germline-derived CDR1 and CDR2 are WNHNN and SYGVQD (reference sequence). V was trimmed by 4 bases and J by 4 bases, leaving 10 bases between them. The CDR3 extends over 13 amino acids.

V is TRBV2 and J is TRBJ1-1; D is unclear. CDR3 size: 15 residues. The V end lost 4 bases, the J end lost 5 bases, and 17 bases lay between the germline ends. CDR1 SNHLY and CDR2 FYNNEI come from the germline V gene. This chain's CDR3 is CASSVGILWRTEAFF. In DNA form, the CDR3 reads TGTGCCAGCAGTGTGGGGATTCTATGGAGGACTGAAGCTTTCTTT.

V and J are TRBV29-1 and TRBJ1-1; the D is unclear. In germline, CDR1 is SQVTM, CDR2 ANQGSEA. V shed 7 bases and J shed 8 bases, with 14 bases lying between them. The CDR3 is 11 residues long. CDR3: CSGQRESEAFF. The CDR3 DNA reads as TGCAGCGGCCAAAGAGAGAGCGAAGCTTTCTTT.

This chain connects TRBV7-9 to TRBJ1-3; 7 bases map to TRBD1. V dropped 2 bases and J dropped 0; count of bases not matched to a gene: 4. Germline V lookup: CDR1 SEHNR, CDR2 FQNEAQ (reference sequence). CDR3 length: 16 residues. Written as DNA, the CDR3 is TGTGCCAGCAGCTTAACTGGGACAGCCTCTGGAAACACCATATATTTT. Translated, it gives CASSLTGTASGNTIYF. Looking up the rest from reference TRBV7-9 and TRBJ1-3 gives the full variable domain: DTGVSQNPRHKITKRGQNVTFRCDPISEHNRLYWYRQTLGQGPEFLTYFQNEAQLEKSRLLSDRFSAERPKGSFSTLEIQRTEQGDSAMYLCASSLTGTASGNTIYFGEGSWLTVV.

This chain links TRBV19 with TRBJ2-1, with 8 bases lining up with TRBD1. The CDR3 length is 14 residues. The ends lost 5 bases at V and 4 bases at J; junction bases unmatched: 4. Germline V lookup: CDR1 LNHDA, CDR2 SQIVND (reference sequence). The CDR3 nucleotides read TGTGCCAGTAGTTGGGACAGGAGATACAATGAGCAGTTCTTC. It translates to CASSWDRRYNEQFF.

V is TRBV5-5 and J is TRBJ1-2; the D is unclear. The germline V gene encodes CDR1 SGHKS and CDR2 YYEKEE (reference sequence). The CDR3 runs 13 residues. Trimming took 3 bases from V and 2 from J, leaving 8 bases between them. CDR3 sequence reads: CASSSGMNYGYTF. The CDR3, as DNA: TGTGCCAGCAGCTCCGGGATGAACTATGGCTACACCTTC.

The sample holds one count of this clone. The chain has TRBV6-5 and TRBJ2-7; TRBD1 matches 8 bases. Germline V gives CDR1 MNHEY, CDR2 SVGAGI. The CDR3 is 13 amino acids. V trimming: 7 bases; J trimming: 3 bases; junction bases outside the gene matches: 5. The CDR3 coding sequence is TGTGCCAGCAAGCACAGGGGGTTCTACGAGCAGTACTTC. Translation gives CASKHRGFYEQYF.

This clone came up once. This chain links TRBV7-9 with TRBJ2-2; D is undetermined. This CDR3 has 18 amino acids. The germline gives CDR1 SEHNR, CDR2 FQNEAQ (reference sequence). The V end was cut by 6 bases, the J end by 3 bases, with 23 bases between. The CDR3 reads CASRHPLGNSRDTGELFF. The CDR3 DNA reads TGTGCCAGCAGACACCCCTTGGGTAACAGCCGAGACACCGGGGAGCTGTTTTTT.

The chain combines TRBV7-9 with TRBJ2-2; 9 bases fit TRBD2. The germline V gene has CDR1 SEHNR and CDR2 FQNEAQ (reference sequence). CDR3 length: 15 residues. V trimming: 5 bases; J trimming: 7 bases; junction bases outside the gene matches: 8. Here the CDR3 reads CASSPPGTSIGELFF. Here the CDR3 DNA reads TGTGCCAGCAGCCCCCCCGGGACTAGCATCGGGGAGCTGTTTTTT.

The chain combines TRBV19 with TRBJ1-2; 7 bases align to TRBD1. Per germline, CDR1 LNHDA and CDR2 SQIVND (reference sequence). The ends lost 6 bases at V and 2 bases at J; junction bases unmatched: 9. The CDR3 consists of 15 residues. CDR3 protein: CASSPAGTANYGYTF. The DNA for the CDR3 is TGTGCCAGTAGCCCTGCCGGGACAGCCAACTATGGCTACACCTTC.

V is TRBV5-4 and J is TRBJ2-7, with D uncertain. Germline V gene sequence: CDR1 SGHNT, CDR2 YYREEE (reference sequence). The CDR3 is 14 amino acids. Trimming took off 0 bases at V and 1 base at J, with 8 bases between the two ends. This CDR3 is CASSLGGASYEQYF. Written as DNA, the CDR3 is TGTGCCAGCAGCTTGGGCGGAGCATCCTACGAGCAGTACTTC.

The CDR3 region is CASSLSRSQPQHF. In DNA, the CDR3 is TGTGCCAGCAGTTTATCTCGGAGTCAGCCCCAGCATTTT. The rearrangement links TRBV12-3 or TRBV12-4 to TRBJ1-5; D remains unclear. The CDR3 totals 13 residues. The V and J ends lost 2 bases and 6 bases respectively, with 8 bases between them.

The chain carries TRBV11-2 and TRBJ2-1; 7 bases agree with TRBD2. Germline CDR1 reads SGHAT; CDR2 reads FQNNGV. The CDR3 spans 16 residues. The V segment lost 5 bases and the J segment 0 bases; nucleotides outside the gene matches: 7. CDR3 region: CASSPRGGGSYNEQFF. In DNA form, the CDR3 reads TGTGCCAGCAGCCCCCGTGGGGGGGGCTCCTACAATGAGCAGTTCTTC.

The V call is TRBV6-2 or TRBV6-3, the J call TRBJ2-7; D possibly corresponds to TRBD1 (5 bases). The V and J ends lost 5 bases and 6 bases respectively, with 20 bases between them. Germline CDR1 reads MNHEY; CDR2 reads SVGEGT. This CDR3 spans 15 amino acids. CDR3 protein: CASSQTQGRATEQYF. The DNA of the CDR3 is TGTGCCAGCAGTCAAACCCAGGGCAGGGCGACCGAGCAGTACTTC.

The chain employs TRBV6-5 and TRBJ1-3; TRBD1 agrees at 7 bases. J lost 7 bases, V lost 8 bases, and 5 bases had no gene match. The germline V gene has CDR1 MNHEY and CDR2 SVGAGI. This CDR3 spans 12 amino acids. The CDR3: CASGGQTNTIYF. The CDR3 nucleotides read TGTGCCAGCGGGGGACAGACCAACACCATATATTTT.

This chain uses TRBV19 with TRBJ1-1; possible D gene TRBD1, 5 bases. Germline loops: CDR1 LNHDA, CDR2 SQIVND (reference sequence). This CDR3 is built from 16 residues. Between the trimmed V and J ends, which lost 7 bases and 0 bases, there was a span of 18 bases. The chain's CDR3 is CASTPNFDSMNTEAFF. As DNA, the CDR3 is TGTGCCAGTACCCCAAACTTCGACAGCATGAACACTGAAGCTTTCTTT.

This clone was found once. V and J are TRBV6-5 and TRBJ2-3; maybe TRBD1 (6 bases). Trimming took 6 bases from V and 2 from J, leaving 15 bases between them. The germline CDR1 and CDR2 sequences are MNHEY and SVGAGI. The CDR3 runs to 15 residues. The CDR3 reads CASSLTGHPTDTQYF. The CDR3 DNA follows: TGTGCCAGCAGCTTAACGGGACACCCCACAGATACGCAGTATTTT.

The chain links TRBV28 to TRBJ2-5; D ambiguous. The length of the CDR3 is 14 residues. Trimming took off 3 bases at V and 4 bases at J, with 12 bases between the two ends. Germline V CDR1 and CDR2: MDHEN, SYDVKM. In DNA form, the CDR3 reads TGTGCCAGCAGTTTGACGGGTTACCCAGAGACCCAGTACTTC. Translated, it gives CASSLTGYPETQYF.

The CDR3 DNA sequence: TGTGCCAGCTCACCACCGGCTAGGACAGGGGGCACAGATACGCAGTATTTT. Amino acid sequence: CASSPPARTGGTDTQYF. The gene calls are TRBV18 and TRBJ2-3, with 9 bases matching TRBD1. The CDR3 length is 17 residues. Looked up from germline, CDR1 is KGHSH and CDR2 is LQKENI. After removal of 0 bases from V and 1 base from J, the junction contained 5 bases not matched to a gene.

As DNA, the CDR3 is TGCGCCAGCAGCGATAGCGGGAGGTGGGAGACCCAGTACTTC. Translated: CASSDSGRWETQYF. This chain connects TRBV10-2 to TRBJ2-5; 10 bases are shared with TRBD2. V was clipped by 6 bases and J by 5 bases; unmatched bases: 6. There are 14 residues in the CDR3. Germline-derived CDR1 and CDR2 are WSHSY and SAAADI.

The chain recombines TRBV6-6 with TRBJ1-4; D ambiguous. The CDR3 contains 12 residues. V lost 6 bases to trimming and J lost 6 bases, with 8 bases between them. Germline V gene data show CDR1 as MNHNY and CDR2 as SVGAGI (reference sequence). The CDR3: CASRRVDEKLFF. For the CDR3, the DNA is TGTGCCAGCAGAAGAGTCGATGAAAAACTGTTTTTT.

V is TRBV24-1 and J is TRBJ1-2; the D is unclear. CDR1 KGHDR and CDR2 SFDVKD come from the germline V gene. The CDR3 length is 13 residues. V was shortened by 4 bases and J by 2 bases, with 7 bases between the two germline ends. The CDR3 DNA sequence: TGTGCCACCAGTGAGGCGGAAAACTATGGCTACACCTTC. Protein sequence: CATSEAENYGYTF.

J is TRBJ2-1 and V is TRBV28; a weak D match, TRBD2 (6 bases). Germline assignment: CDR1 MDHEN and CDR2 SYDVKM. This CDR3 has 13 amino acids. CDR3 in amino acids: CATEGSSYNEQFF. CDR3 coding DNA: TGTGCAACGGAGGGGAGCTCCTACAATGAGCAGTTCTTC.

The rearrangement uses TRBV5-1 and TRBJ1-6, with TRBD1 matching over 8 bases. The CDR3 extends over 16 amino acids. Germline loops: CDR1 SGHRS, CDR2 YFSETQ. With 4 bases clipped from V and 6 bases from J, the junction kept 9 bases outside the gene matches. The CDR3 reads CASSPDPDRANSPLHF. CDR3 nucleotide sequence: TGCGCCAGCAGCCCCGATCCGGACAGGGCTAATTCACCCCTCCACTTT.

The V gene is TRBV27, the J gene TRBJ1-2; D is possibly TRBD1 (6 bases). In germline, CDR1 is MNHEY, CDR2 SMNVEV (reference sequence). Trimming took off 5 bases at V and 0 bases at J, with 25 bases between the two ends. This CDR3 contains 19 residues. Here the CDR3 DNA reads TGTGCCAGCAGTCCCCTTGCTGGGGAGGGGGGTCTAGCTAACTATGGCTACACCTTC. Translation: CASSPLAGEGGLANYGYTF.

The chain recombines TRBV19 with TRBJ2-7; 8 positions match TRBD2. Germline lookup yields CDR1 LNHDA and CDR2 SQIVND (reference sequence). J lost 3 bases, V lost 5 bases, and 6 bases had no gene match. The CDR3 contains 14 residues. The CDR3: CASSRGGVGYEQYF. In nucleotides, the CDR3 is TGTGCCAGTAGTCGGGGGGGAGTTGGCTACGAGCAGTACTTC.

Concerning this clone itself: The junction does not match germline at one end; this may be a read error. V is TRBV30 and J is TRBJ1-1; no reliable D call. CDR3 length: 12 amino acids. Per the germline V gene, CDR1 is GTSNPN and CDR2 is SVGIG (reference sequence). The CDR3 spells CAWGVMNTEAFF. CDR3 DNA sequence: TGTGCCTGGGGTGTTATGAACACTGAAGCTTTCTTT.

The chain couples TRBV24-1 to TRBJ1-2, with D unclear. The CDR3 is 12 amino acids. Between the trimmed V and J ends, which lost 12 bases and 4 bases, there was a span of 14 bases. CDR1 and CDR2 (germline): KGHDR, SFDVKD. As DNA, the CDR3 is TGTGCCCCTTACACAGAGAGCTATGGCTACACCTTC. It yields the protein CAPYTESYGYTF.

This chain connects TRBV6-6 to TRBJ2-7; 8 positions agree with TRBD1. This CDR3 has 17 residues. Germline loops: CDR1 MNHNY, CDR2 SVGAGI (reference sequence). The V segment lost 5 bases and the J segment 0 bases; nucleotides outside the gene matches: 12. CDR3 region: CASSPLGGTGASYEQYF. In nucleotides, the CDR3 is TGTGCCAGCAGTCCACTAGGGGGGACAGGAGCCTCCTACGAGCAGTACTTC.